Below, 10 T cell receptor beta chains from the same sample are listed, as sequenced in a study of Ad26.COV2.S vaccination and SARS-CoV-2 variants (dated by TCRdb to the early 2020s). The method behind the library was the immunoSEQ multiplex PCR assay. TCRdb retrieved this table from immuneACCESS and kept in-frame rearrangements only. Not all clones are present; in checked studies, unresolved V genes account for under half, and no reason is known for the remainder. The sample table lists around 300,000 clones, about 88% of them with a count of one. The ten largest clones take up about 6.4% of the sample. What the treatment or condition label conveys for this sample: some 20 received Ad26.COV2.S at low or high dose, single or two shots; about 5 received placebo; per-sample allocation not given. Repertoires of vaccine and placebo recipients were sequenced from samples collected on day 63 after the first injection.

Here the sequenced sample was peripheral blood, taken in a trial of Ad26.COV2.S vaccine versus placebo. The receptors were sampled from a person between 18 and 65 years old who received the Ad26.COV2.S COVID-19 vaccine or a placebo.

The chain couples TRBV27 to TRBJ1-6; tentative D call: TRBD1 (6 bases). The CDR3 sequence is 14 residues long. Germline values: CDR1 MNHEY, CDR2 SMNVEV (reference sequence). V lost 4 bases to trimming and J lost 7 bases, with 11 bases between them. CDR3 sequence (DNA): TGTGCCAGCAGTTCTAACAGGGCAAATTCACCCCTCCACTTT. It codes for CASSSNRANSPLHF.

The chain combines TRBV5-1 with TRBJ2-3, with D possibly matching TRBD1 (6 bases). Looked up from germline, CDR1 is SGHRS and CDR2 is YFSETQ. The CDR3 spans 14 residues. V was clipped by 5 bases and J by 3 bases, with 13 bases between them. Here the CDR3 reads CASRSGQGTDTQYF. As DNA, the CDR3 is TGCGCCAGCAGAAGTGGTCAGGGGACAGATACGCAGTATTTT. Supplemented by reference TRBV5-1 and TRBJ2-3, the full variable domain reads KAGVTQTPRYLIKTRGQQVTLSCSPISGHRSVSWYQQTPGQGLQFLFEYFSETQRNKGNFPGRFSGRQFSNSRSEMNVSTLELGDSALYLCASRSGQGTDTQYFGPGTRLTVL.

The CDR3 nucleotides read TGTGCCAGCAGCTCCGCCGGCCCAAATACGCAGTATTTT. Translated, it gives CASSSAGPNTQYF. The chain is built from TRBV7-3 and TRBJ2-3; D is undetermined. This CDR3 comprises 13 residues. Trimming removed 4 bases at V and 7 bases at J, with 12 bases between. Germline loops: CDR1 SGHTA, CDR2 FQGTGA.

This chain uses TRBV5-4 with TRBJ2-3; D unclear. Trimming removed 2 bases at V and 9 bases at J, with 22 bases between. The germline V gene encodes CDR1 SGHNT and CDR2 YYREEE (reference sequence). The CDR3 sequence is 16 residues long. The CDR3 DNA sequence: TGTGCCAGCAGCTTAGGAGACAAGGGTGCTCTCGGGACGCAGTATTTT. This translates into CASSLGDKGALGTQYF.

For the CDR3, the DNA is TGTGCCAGCAGCCGGGACTCTCAGGATGAGCAGTTCTTC. This translates into CASSRDSQDEQFF. The V gene is TRBV11-3, the J gene TRBJ2-1; the D gene is possibly TRBD2 (6 bases). The ends were cut back, 5 bases at V and 8 bases at J, with 13 bases in the middle. The CDR3 covers 13 residues. The germline CDR1 and CDR2 sequences are SGHNT and YENEEA.

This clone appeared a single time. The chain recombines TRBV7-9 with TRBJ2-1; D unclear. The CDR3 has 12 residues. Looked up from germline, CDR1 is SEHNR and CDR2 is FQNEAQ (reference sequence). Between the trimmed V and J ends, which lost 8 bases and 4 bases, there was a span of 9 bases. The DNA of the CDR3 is TGTGCCAGCGTTATGGAATACAATGAGCAGTTCTTC. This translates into CASVMEYNEQFF.

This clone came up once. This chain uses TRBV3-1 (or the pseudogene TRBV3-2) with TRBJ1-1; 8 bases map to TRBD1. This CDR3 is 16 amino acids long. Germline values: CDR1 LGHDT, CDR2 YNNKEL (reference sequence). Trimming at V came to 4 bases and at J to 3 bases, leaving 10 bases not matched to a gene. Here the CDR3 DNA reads TGTGCCAGCAGCCCCCGACAGGGGAAGGAGTACACTGAAGCTTTCTTT. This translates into CASSPRQGKEYTEAFF.

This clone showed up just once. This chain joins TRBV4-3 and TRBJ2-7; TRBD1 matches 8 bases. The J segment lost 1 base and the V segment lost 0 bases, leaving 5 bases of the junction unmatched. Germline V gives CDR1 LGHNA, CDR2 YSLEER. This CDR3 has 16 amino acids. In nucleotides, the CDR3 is TGCGCCAGCAGCCAAGACCCCGGGACAGGATCCTACGAGCAGTACTTC. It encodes CASSQDPGTGSYEQYF.

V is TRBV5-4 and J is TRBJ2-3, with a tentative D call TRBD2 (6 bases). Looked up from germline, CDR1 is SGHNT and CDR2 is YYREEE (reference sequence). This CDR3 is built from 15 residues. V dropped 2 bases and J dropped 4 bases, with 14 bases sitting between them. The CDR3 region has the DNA TGTGCCAGCAGCTTTTCGTCAGCGGGTGCAGATACGCAGTATTTT. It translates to CASSFSSAGADTQYF.

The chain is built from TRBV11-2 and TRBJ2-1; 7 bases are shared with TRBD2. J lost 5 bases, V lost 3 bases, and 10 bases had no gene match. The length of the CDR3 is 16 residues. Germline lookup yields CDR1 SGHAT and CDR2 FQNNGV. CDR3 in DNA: TGTGCCAGCAGCTTTCATCTAGGGGAGGGAGACAATGAGCAGTTCTTC. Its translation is CASSFHLGEGDNEQFF.